Following are 32 T cell receptor beta chains from one sample sequenced in a study of T cell responses to AZD1222 COVID-19 vaccine. The data were produced by immunoSEQ multiplex PCR, yet TCRdb's version contains in-frame clones alone and is incomplete. The data show approximately 170,000 clones, 90% to 95% seen once. The specimen was peripheral blood, collected 28 days after the second AZD1222 dose. These receptor sequences come from an adult who received the AZD1222 COVID-19 vaccine.

V gene TRBV11-2 combines with J gene TRBJ1-6; D is perhaps TRBD1 (5 bases). Trimming shortened V by 5 bases and J by 10 bases, and 18 bases separated the two germline ends. The CDR3 runs 15 residues. CDR1 and CDR2 (germline): SGHAT, FQNNGV. The CDR3 loop is CASSPREEGRSPLHF. In DNA, the CDR3 is TGTGCCAGCAGCCCCCGCGAGGAGGGGCGCTCACCCCTCCACTTT.

The V and J genes are TRBV10-3 and TRBJ1-2; TRBD1 agrees at 10 bases. V shed 11 bases and J 8 bases; nucleotides not matched to a gene: 11. The length of the CDR3 is 13 residues. Germline V lookup: CDR1 ENHRY, CDR2 SYGVKD. The CDR3 DNA reads as TGTGCCGTAAGGACCGGGACAGGGGAAGGCTACACCTTC. Its translation is CAVRTGTGEGYTF.

The V gene is TRBV20-1, the J gene TRBJ2-1; tentative D call: TRBD1 (6 bases). Germline values: CDR1 DFQATT, CDR2 SNEGSKA (reference sequence). The V end lost 3 bases, the J end lost 0 bases, and 12 bases lay between the germline ends. This CDR3 has 15 amino acids. The CDR3 protein is CSASKDRSSYNEQFF. The CDR3 bases are TGCAGTGCTAGTAAAGACAGGAGCTCCTACAATGAGCAGTTCTTC.

The V gene is TRBV5-1, the J gene TRBJ1-4; D is perhaps TRBD1 (5 bases). V was cut by 4 bases and J by 6 bases, with 13 bases left in between. Germline V gene lookup returns CDR1 SGHRS and CDR2 YFSETQ. The CDR3 extends over 14 amino acids. The chain's CDR3 is CASSISGNHEKLFF. CDR3 nucleotides: TGCGCCAGCAGCATCTCAGGGAACCATGAAAAACTGTTTTTT.

The chain employs TRBV24-1 and TRBJ2-5; a possible D gene is TRBD1 (6 bases). This CDR3 has 15 amino acids. From germline, CDR1 is KGHDR and CDR2 SFDVKD. Trimming removed 2 bases at V and 5 bases at J, with 14 bases between. For the CDR3, the DNA is TGTGCCACCAGTGATTCTCAGGGGCTCTGGGAGACCCAGTACTTC. Amino acid sequence: CATSDSQGLWETQYF.

The chain employs TRBV20-1 and TRBJ2-2; D is unclear. V shed 0 bases and J shed 12 bases, with 8 bases lying between them. The CDR3 sequence is 11 residues long. CDR1 is DFQATT, CDR2 SNEGSKA, per germline (reference sequence). The CDR3 nucleotides are TGCAGTGCTAGAGACTTCGAGAAGCTGTTTTTT. Translation: CSARDFEKLFF.

The rearrangement links TRBV27 to TRBJ1-5, with D possibly matching TRBD1 (6 bases). Germline values: CDR1 MNHEY, CDR2 SMNVEV (reference sequence). The CDR3 sequence is 14 residues long. Trimming cost V 3 bases and J 4 bases, with 10 bases left between them. In DNA form, the CDR3 reads TGTGCCAGCAGTTTCAGGGGCGCGAATCAGCCCCAGCATTTT. It encodes CASSFRGANQPQHF.

The chain has TRBV4-2 and TRBJ1-2; D is unclear. The V and J ends lost 4 bases and 0 bases respectively, with 9 bases between them. The germline V gene has CDR1 LGHNA and CDR2 YNFKEQ. The CDR3 runs to 14 residues. The CDR3 loop is CASSPSNPNYGYTF. Written as DNA, the CDR3 is TGTGCCAGCAGCCCCTCGAACCCTAACTATGGCTACACCTTC.

The CDR3 protein is CASRLQGLANTEAFF. The CDR3 region has the DNA TGTGCCAGCAGGCTACAGGGCCTCGCGAACACTGAAGCTTTCTTT. The chain carries TRBV6-5 and TRBJ1-1, with D maybe TRBD1 (6 bases). This CDR3 comprises 15 residues. V was trimmed by 6 bases and J by 1 base, leaving 15 bases between them. Germline V CDR1 and CDR2: MNHEY, SVGAGI.

The chain employs TRBV5-5 and TRBJ2-5, with TRBD1 as a possible D gene (5 bases). V shed 1 base and J shed 5 bases, with 9 bases lying between them. The CDR3 is made up of 13 amino acids. Germline CDR1 SGHKS, CDR2 YYEKEE (reference sequence). The CDR3 here is CASSLSRVETQYF. Here the CDR3 DNA reads TGTGCCAGCAGCTTGTCCAGGGTGGAGACCCAGTACTTC.

The chain couples TRBV10-2 to TRBJ1-6; 7 bases fit TRBD1. The junction had 10 bases not matched to a gene; V was cut back by 8 bases and J by 0 bases. CDR1 and CDR2 from the germline V gene are WSHSY and SAAADI. The CDR3 spans 17 residues. This CDR3 reads CASSRDSVSSYNSPLHF. Written as DNA, the CDR3 is TGCGCCAGCTCCAGGGACAGCGTGAGCTCCTATAATTCACCCCTCCACTTT.

The DNA of the CDR3 is TGCGCCAGCAGCCAAGATTTTGCAGCAACTAATGAAAAACTGTTTTTT. This sequence encodes CASSQDFAATNEKLFF. The gene calls are TRBV4-1 and TRBJ1-4; D call uncertain. CDR1 is MGHRA and CDR2 is YSYEKL in the germline V gene. V shed 0 bases and J shed 0 bases, with 8 bases lying between them. The CDR3 contains 16 residues.

The chain employs TRBV9 and TRBJ1-2; no clear D gene. The CDR3 is 14 amino acids. Germline-derived CDR1 and CDR2 are SGDLS and YYNGEE. V gave up 6 bases and J gave up 5 bases, with 17 bases separating them. The CDR3 bases are TGTGCCAGCACCGGACCATCGACGGGGTATGGCTACACCTTC. It is translated as CASTGPSTGYGYTF. Variable domain in full (rest from reference TRBV9 and TRBJ1-2): DSGVTQTPKHLITATGQRVTLRCSPRSGDLSVYWYQQSLDQGLQFLIQYYNGEERAKGNILERFSAQQFPDLHSELNLSSLELGDSALYFCASTGPSTGYGYTFGSGTRLTVV.

The genes are TRBV5-6 and TRBJ1-2; possibly TRBD1 for D (6 bases). Per the germline V gene, CDR1 is SGHDT and CDR2 is YYEEEE. The CDR3 totals 13 residues. V lost 4 bases to trimming and J lost 2 bases, with 9 bases between them. The CDR3 is CASSRDRNYGYTF. CDR3 DNA sequence: TGTGCCAGCAGCCGCGACAGGAACTATGGCTACACCTTC. Complete variable domain (other parts from reference TRBV5-6 and TRBJ1-2): DAGVTQSPTHLIKTRGQQVTLRCSPKSGHDTVSWYQQALGQGPQFIFQYYEEEERQRGNFPDRFSGHQFPNYSSELNVNALLLGDSALYLCASSRDRNYGYTFGSGTRLTVV.

The CDR3 DNA reads TGTGCCAGCACCGACAGACAGGGTGCTGCTGGCTACACCTTC. Translated, it gives CASTDRQGAAGYTF. The rearrangement uses TRBV11-2 and TRBJ1-2; 7 bases agree with TRBD1. Losses at the gene ends were 7 bases for V and 7 bases for J; bases not matched to a gene: 12. CDR1 and CDR2 from the germline V gene are SGHAT and FQNNGV. There are 14 residues in the CDR3. Drawing the rest from reference TRBV11-2 and TRBJ1-2, the complete variable domain is EAGVAQSPRYKIIEKRQSVAFWCNPISGHATLYWYQQILGQGPKLLIQFQNNGVVDDSQLPKDRFSAERLKGVDSTLKIQPAKLEDSAVYLCASTDRQGAAGYTFGSGTRLTVV.

The table lists this clone with a count of one. V and J are TRBV6-5 and TRBJ1-5; D gene ambiguous. With 0 bases removed from V and 7 bases from J, the gap between germline ends came to 13 bases. This CDR3 contains 15 residues. Germline V gene lookup returns CDR1 MNHEY and CDR2 SVGAGI. CDR3 in amino acids: CASSYSWGSGQPQHF. The CDR3 DNA follows: TGTGCCAGCAGTTACTCTTGGGGTTCTGGACAGCCCCAGCATTTT.

The rearrangement joins TRBV4-2 to TRBJ2-1, with TRBD2 matching 9 bases. Germline values: CDR1 LGHNA, CDR2 YNFKEQ. With 1 base clipped from V and 3 bases from J, the junction kept 4 bases outside the gene matches. This CDR3 has 16 amino acids. CDR3 coding DNA: TGTGCCAGCAGCCAAGCGGCTAGCGGGGACTACAATGAGCAGTTCTTC. Amino acid sequence: CASSQAASGDYNEQFF.

The chain carries TRBV14 and TRBJ2-7; 9 nucleotides align to TRBD1. The germline CDR1 and CDR2 sequences are SGHDN and FVKESK. J was trimmed by 4 bases and V by 2 bases; bases with no gene match: 6. CDR3 length: 15 residues. The DNA for the CDR3 is TGTGCCAGCAGCCAATTACGGACAGGGGTATACGAGCAGTACTTC. Its protein is CASSQLRTGVYEQYF. The whole variable domain, remainder taken from reference TRBV14 and TRBJ2-7, is EAGVTQFPSHSVIEKGQTVTLRCDPISGHDNLYWYRRVMGKEIKFLLHFVKESKQDESGMPNNRFLAERTGGTYSTLKVQPAELEDSGVYFCASSQLRTGVYEQYFGPGTRLTVT.

V usage is TRBV7-9 and J usage is TRBJ2-5; TRBD2 matches 10 bases. Losses at the gene ends were 4 bases for V and 2 bases for J; bases not matched to a gene: 7. Per the germline V gene, CDR1 is SEHNR and CDR2 is FQNEAQ (reference sequence). This CDR3 region has 16 residues. The CDR3 region has the DNA TGTGCCAGCAGCTCTGGACTAGCGGCGGTACAAGAGACCCAGTACTTC. This codes for CASSSGLAAVQETQYF.

The V call is TRBV27, the J call TRBJ2-1, with 9 bases matching TRBD1. V was pared by 5 bases and J by 4 bases, with 3 bases of the junction left unmatched. Germline CDR1 is MNHEY and CDR2 is SMNVEV (reference sequence). The CDR3 covers 14 residues. CDR3 sequence reads: CASSLGTGYNEQFF. In DNA, the CDR3 is TGTGCCAGCAGTCTTGGGACAGGGTACAATGAGCAGTTCTTC.

This rearrangement joins TRBV7-9 to TRBJ1-6; possible D gene TRBD1, 5 bases. Germline CDR1 and CDR2: SEHNR and FQNEAQ (reference sequence). V lost 10 bases and J 6 bases, leaving 10 bases between the germline ends. The CDR3 has 12 amino acids. The CDR3 bases are TGTGCCATTGGGGGTCGTAATTCACCCCTCCACTTT. It specifies CAIGGRNSPLHF.

The V gene is TRBV6-5, the J gene TRBJ1-1; no clear D. The CDR3 contains 12 residues. Germline values: CDR1 MNHEY, CDR2 SVGAGI. Trimming pared 7 bases from V and 2 bases from J, leaving 8 bases between. This CDR3 is CASNRFNTEAFF. The CDR3 bases are TGTGCCAGCAATCGATTCAACACTGAAGCTTTCTTT.

This chain links TRBV10-1 with TRBJ2-1; TRBD1 aligns across 7 bases. This CDR3 spans 11 amino acids. The germline gives CDR1 WNHNN, CDR2 SYGVQD (reference sequence). Trimming took 11 bases from V and 8 from J; bases not matched to a gene: 6. For the CDR3, the DNA is TGCGCCGGCGACAGGGTGCATGAGCAGTTCTTC. Translated: CAGDRVHEQFF.

This chain links TRBV9 with TRBJ2-1; D unclear. This CDR3 has 16 residues. The V end was cut by 2 bases, the J end by 0 bases, with 12 bases between. Germline V gives CDR1 SGDLS, CDR2 YYNGEE. The CDR3 DNA follows: TGTGCCAGCAGCGTGTCGTCTACGATCTCCTACAATGAGCAGTTCTTC. Protein sequence: CASSVSSTISYNEQFF.

The genes are TRBV15 and TRBJ1-1, with no clear D. Germline values: CDR1 LNHNV, CDR2 YYDKDF (reference sequence). Trimming removed 5 bases at V and 1 base at J, with 5 bases between. This CDR3 contains 12 residues. The CDR3 bases are TGTGCCACCAGCCACCAGAACACTGAAGCTTTCTTT. Its protein is CATSHQNTEAFF.

The chain is built from TRBV4-2 and TRBJ2-6; D is possibly TRBD2 (6 bases). This CDR3 comprises 15 residues. Germline CDR1 is LGHNA and CDR2 is YNFKEQ. V lost 0 bases and J lost 12, with 15 bases in between. The CDR3 loop reads CASSQDMGLFSVLTF. Here the CDR3 DNA reads TGTGCCAGCAGCCAAGATATGGGACTGTTCAGCGTCCTGACTTTC.

V gene TRBV6-2 or TRBV6-3 combines with J gene TRBJ1-2; 8 nucleotides agree with TRBD1. The J segment lost 6 bases and the V segment lost 0 bases, leaving 9 bases of the junction unmatched. The germline CDR1 and CDR2 sequences are MNHEY and SVGEGT. The CDR3 runs 16 residues. The CDR3 protein is CASSYSSRGPRHGYTF. In nucleotides, the CDR3 is TGTGCCAGCAGTTACTCGAGCAGGGGGCCTCGTCATGGCTACACCTTC.

This chain uses TRBV4-2 with TRBJ1-4; tentatively, D is TRBD1 (5 bases). The length of the CDR3 is 15 residues. The germline CDR1 and CDR2 sequences are LGHNA and YNFKEQ. Between the trimmed V and J ends, which lost 0 bases and 7 bases, there was a span of 12 bases. The CDR3 DNA reads as TGTGCCAGCAGCCAAGATCAGGGAACGGGTGAAAAACTGTTTTTT. Translated: CASSQDQGTGEKLFF.

The chain is built from TRBV13 and TRBJ1-1; 8 bases match TRBD1. The CDR3 covers 17 residues. CDR1 is PRHDT, CDR2 FYEKMQ, per germline (reference sequence). Unmatched junction bases numbered 11, after V lost 5 bases and J lost 0 bases. For the CDR3, the DNA is TGTGCCAGCAGCCTCTACGACAGGGGTGGAGTGAACACTGAAGCTTTCTTT. This codes for CASSLYDRGGVNTEAFF. Together with reference TRBV13 and TRBJ1-1, the CDR3 gives the full variable domain: AAGVIQSPRHLIKEKRETATLKCYPIPRHDTVYWYQQGPGQDPQFLISFYEKMQSDKGSIPDRFSAQQFSDYHSELNMSSLELGDSALYFCASSLYDRGGVNTEAFFGQGTRLTVV.

The CDR3 reads CASSRRRGQVNSPLHF. The CDR3 DNA reads TGTGCCAGCAGCCGCAGGCGGGGACAGGTTAATTCACCCCTCCACTTT. The gene calls are TRBV5-6 and TRBJ1-6; 8 positions agree with TRBD1. V lost 4 bases to trimming and J lost 6 bases; unmatched junction nucleotides: 9. The length of the CDR3 is 16 residues. Germline V gives CDR1 SGHDT, CDR2 YYEEEE.

This clone was seen a single time. This chain links TRBV7-9 with TRBJ2-1; weak D call: TRBD2 (6 bases). Germline CDR1 is SEHNR and CDR2 is FQNEAQ (reference sequence). This CDR3 has 15 amino acids. Trimming shortened V by 4 bases and J by 0 bases, and 10 bases separated the two germline ends. This CDR3 reads CASSSRGSSYNEQFF. CDR3 nucleotides: TGTGCCAGCAGCTCTCGGGGGAGCTCCTACAATGAGCAGTTCTTC.

The chain has TRBV6-5 and TRBJ1-1; possibly TRBD1 for D (6 bases). The germline gives CDR1 MNHEY, CDR2 SVGAGI. The CDR3 runs 14 residues. V was clipped by 4 bases and J by 1 base, with 10 bases between them. This CDR3 is CASSSLGGNTEAFF. The CDR3 DNA reads TGTGCCAGCAGTTCGTTAGGGGGGAACACTGAAGCTTTCTTT.